Listed below are T cell receptor beta chains from one sample, sequenced in a study of T-cell memory formation after mild COVID-19. TCRdb re-analysed the 5' RACE reads in MiXCR, keeping a single row per CDR3 protein. The table records under 350,000 distinct CDR3 sequences, roughly 15% of them present only once. Sequencing was carried out using PBMCs or a T cell subset sorted from them (not recorded which). These receptors were taken from a man between 18 and 35 years old who had mild COVID-19 (a few samples of this study predate the infection). Cell type and time point are not known. CDR3s include the opening cysteine and the closing phenylalanine or tryptophan. A D gene is named only where the DNA matches it firmly. Clone size is shown for a subset of rows, as once, few, many or a class of expanded clone.

clone size: few; J gene: TRBJ2-3; D gene: TRBD1; V gene: TRBV4-2; CDR3 protein: CASSQEGQGGADTQYF; CDR3 DNA: TGTGCCAGCAGCCAAGAGGGACAGGGGGGTGCAGATACGCAGTATTTT
clone size: NA; J gene: TRBJ1-6; D gene: TRBD1; V gene: TRBV7-9; CDR3 protein: CASSWGTGVASPLHF; CDR3 DNA: TGTGCCAGCAGCTGGGGGACAGGTGTGGCTTCACCCCTCCACTTT
clone size: NA; J gene: TRBJ2-1; D gene: TRBD2; V gene: TRBV7-8; CDR3 protein: CASSLVLRGSYNEQFF; CDR3 DNA: TGTGCCAGCAGCTTAGTTTTGCGGGGGTCCTACAATGAGCAGTTCTTC
clone size: NA; J gene: TRBJ1-4; D gene: TRBD1; V gene: TRBV12-3/TRBV12-4; CDR3 protein: CASSLTGGSTNEKLFF; CDR3 DNA: TGTGCCAGCAGTTTGACAGGGGGCTCAACTAATGAAAAACTGTTTTTT
clone size: few; J gene: TRBJ2-1; D gene: NA; V gene: TRBV30; CDR3 protein: CAWTGVPFYNEQFF; CDR3 DNA: TGTGCCTGGACTGGGGTGCCATTCTACAATGAGCAGTTCTTC
clone size: few; J gene: TRBJ2-5; D gene: NA; V gene: TRBV29-1; CDR3 protein: CSGVGETQYF; CDR3 DNA: TGCAGCGGAGTCGGTGAGACCCAGTACTTC
clone size: few; J gene: TRBJ2-3; D gene: NA; V gene: TRBV4-1; CDR3 protein: CASSQGWSASTDTQYF; CDR3 DNA: TGCGCCAGCAGTCAAGGGTGGTCTGCTAGCACAGATACGCAGTATTTT
clone size: few; J gene: TRBJ1-2; D gene: TRBD1; V gene: TRBV12-3/TRBV12-4; CDR3 protein: CASSHHRTGGALPYGYTF; CDR3 DNA: TGTGCCAGCAGTCACCATCGGACAGGGGGTGCTCTACCCTATGGCTACACCTTC
clone size: many; J gene: TRBJ2-7; D gene: NA; V gene: TRBV25-1; CDR3 protein: CASSEWGRTYEQYF; CDR3 DNA: TGTGCCAGCAGTGAATGGGGCAGGACCTACGAGCAGTACTTC
clone size: NA; J gene: TRBJ2-5; D gene: NA; V gene: TRBV2; CDR3 protein: CASSDRAVETQYF; CDR3 DNA: TGTGCCAGCAGTGACAGGGCCGTAGAGACCCAGTACTTC
clone size: NA; J gene: TRBJ1-6; D gene: NA; V gene: TRBV12-3/TRBV12-4; CDR3 protein: CASSLVISTSPLHF; CDR3 DNA: TGTGCCAGCAGTTTAGTTATTTCCACCTCACCCCTCCACTTT
clone size: NA; J gene: TRBJ1-4; D gene: NA; V gene: TRBV6-5; CDR3 protein: CASSYSPGTLELFF; CDR3 DNA: TGTGCCAGCAGTTACTCGCCCGGGACACTCGAACTGTTTTTT
clone size: few; J gene: TRBJ2-2; D gene: TRBD2; V gene: TRBV3-1; CDR3 protein: CASSQRGGRTGELFF; CDR3 DNA: TGTGCCAGCAGCCAGCGGGGGGGGCGGACCGGGGAGCTGTTTTTT
clone size: NA; J gene: TRBJ2-2; D gene: NA; V gene: TRBV6-2/TRBV6-3; CDR3 protein: CASKWTGEDTGELFF; CDR3 DNA: TGTGCCAGCAAGTGGACCGGGGAAGACACCGGGGAGCTGTTTTTT
clone size: few; J gene: TRBJ1-2; D gene: NA; V gene: TRBV6-2/TRBV6-3; CDR3 protein: CASITAQGTDGYTF; CDR3 DNA: TGTGCCAGCATCACCGCCCAGGGGACGGATGGCTACACCTTC
clone size: few; J gene: TRBJ2-2; D gene: NA; V gene: TRBV2; CDR3 protein: CASSEIGANTGELFF; CDR3 DNA: TGTGCCAGCAGTGAAATAGGGGCGAACACCGGGGAGCTGTTTTTT
clone size: few; J gene: TRBJ2-1; D gene: NA; V gene: TRBV6-5; CDR3 protein: CASSQAFPAYNEQFF; CDR3 DNA: TGTGCCAGCAGCCAGGCTTTCCCGGCCTACAATGAGCAGTTCTTC
clone size: NA; J gene: TRBJ2-1; D gene: NA; V gene: TRBV20-1; CDR3 protein: CSAQDSSSYNEQFF; CDR3 DNA: TGCAGTGCTCAGGACAGCAGCTCCTACAATGAGCAGTTCTTC
clone size: many; J gene: TRBJ1-1; D gene: NA; V gene: TRBV12-3/TRBV12-4; CDR3 protein: CASSLLGGTEAFF; CDR3 DNA: TGTGCCAGCAGTCTACTGGGGGGTACTGAAGCTTTCTTT
clone size: NA; J gene: TRBJ2-1; D gene: NA; V gene: TRBV6-2/TRBV6-3; CDR3 protein: CASFPLNEQFF; CDR3 DNA: TGTGCCAGCTTCCCTCTAAATGAGCAGTTCTTC
clone size: few; J gene: TRBJ1-1; D gene: TRBD1; V gene: TRBV11-2; CDR3 protein: CASSPRTGEAFF; CDR3 DNA: TGTGCCAGCAGTCCCAGGACAGGGGAAGCTTTCTTT
clone size: NA; J gene: TRBJ2-1; D gene: TRBD2; V gene: TRBV6-2/TRBV6-3; CDR3 protein: CASSYSIAGVIGEQFF; CDR3 DNA: TGTGCCAGCAGTTACTCGATAGCGGGGGTTATTGGTGAGCAGTTCTTC
clone size: NA; J gene: TRBJ2-5; D gene: NA; V gene: TRBV20-1; CDR3 protein: CSAPRMRAQYF; CDR3 DNA: TGCAGTGCTCCACGCATGAGGGCCCAGTACTTC
clone size: NA; J gene: TRBJ1-5; D gene: TRBD1; V gene: TRBV10-2; CDR3 protein: CASSGTGGVSVRNQPQHF; CDR3 DNA: TGCGCCAGCAGTGGGACAGGGGGCGTTAGTGTTCGCAATCAGCCCCAGCATTTT
clone size: NA; J gene: TRBJ1-1; D gene: NA; V gene: TRBV5-1; CDR3 protein: CASSPGTRTEAFF; CDR3 DNA: TGCGCCAGCAGCCCGGGGACACGCACTGAAGCTTTCTTT
clone size: many; J gene: TRBJ2-3; D gene: NA; V gene: TRBV7-2; CDR3 protein: CASSLGGPDTQYF; CDR3 DNA: TGTGCCAGCAGCTTAGGGGGGCCAGATACGCAGTATTTT
clone size: few; J gene: TRBJ2-1; D gene: TRBD2; V gene: TRBV7-9; CDR3 protein: CASSSSGGASYNEQFF; CDR3 DNA: TGTGCCAGCAGCTCGAGCGGGGGGGCCTCCTACAATGAGCAGTTCTTC
clone size: few; J gene: TRBJ2-2; D gene: NA; V gene: TRBV4-3; CDR3 protein: CASSQDRRVGELFF; CDR3 DNA: TGCGCCAGCAGCCAAGATCGGCGGGTCGGGGAGCTGTTTTTT
clone size: few; J gene: TRBJ2-3; D gene: NA; V gene: TRBV5-1; CDR3 protein: CASSLEGYLADTQYF; CDR3 DNA: TGCGCCAGCAGCTTGGAAGGATACCTCGCAGATACGCAGTATTTT